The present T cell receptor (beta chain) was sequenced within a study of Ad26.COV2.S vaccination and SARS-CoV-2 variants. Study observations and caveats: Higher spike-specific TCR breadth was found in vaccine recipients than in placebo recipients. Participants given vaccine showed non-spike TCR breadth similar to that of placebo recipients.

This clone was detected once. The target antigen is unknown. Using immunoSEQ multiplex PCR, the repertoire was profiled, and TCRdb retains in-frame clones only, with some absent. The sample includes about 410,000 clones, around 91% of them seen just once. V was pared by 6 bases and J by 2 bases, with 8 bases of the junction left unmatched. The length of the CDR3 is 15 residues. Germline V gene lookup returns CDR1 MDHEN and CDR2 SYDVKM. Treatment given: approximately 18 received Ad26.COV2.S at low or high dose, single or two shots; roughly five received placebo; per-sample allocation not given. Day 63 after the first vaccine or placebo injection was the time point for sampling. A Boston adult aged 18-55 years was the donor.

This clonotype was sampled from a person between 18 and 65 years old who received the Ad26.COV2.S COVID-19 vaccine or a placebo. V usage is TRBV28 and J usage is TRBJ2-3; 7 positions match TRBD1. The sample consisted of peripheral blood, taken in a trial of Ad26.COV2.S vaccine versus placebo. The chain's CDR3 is CASSPPRGPTDTQYF. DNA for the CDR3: TGTGCCAGCAGCCCACCTAGGGGGCCCACAGATACGCAGTATTTT.